The 2 T cell receptor beta chains listed next were all sequenced from one sample in a study of T cell repertoires in cytomegalovirus infection. TCRdb used MiXCR to reprocess the reads, holding one entry per CDR3 protein. There are hundreds of thousands of distinct CDR3 sequences in the sample; more than 9% occur only once, and 3.5% to 4.5% lies in the top ten. The sequenced sample consisted of PBMCs. The source is a human donor in good health (CMV status not recorded). Some clones in this sample may be carry-over from other donors' samples.

This clonotype was detected ten times or more. The rearrangement links TRBV6-2 or TRBV6-3 to TRBJ2-7; unclear D gene. CDR3 length: 11 residues. Germline values: CDR1 MNHEY, CDR2 SVGEGT. Trimming removed 4 bases at V and 3 bases at J, with 4 bases between. The chain's CDR3 is CASSSIYEQYF. The DNA of the CDR3 is TGTGCCAGCAGTTCGATCTACGAGCAGTACTTC.

The V call is TRBV27, the J call TRBJ1-2, with a weak D call TRBD1 (5 bases). This CDR3 contains 15 residues. The germline V and J ends were trimmed by 8 bases and 0 bases, with 16 bases remaining between them. Germline values: CDR1 MNHEY, CDR2 SMNVEV (reference sequence). The CDR3: CASRASGGANYGYTF. CDR3 nucleotides: TGTGCCAGCCGTGCCTCCGGGGGAGCTAACTATGGCTACACCTTC.